This T cell receptor (beta chain) derives from a study of post-analysis software for immune sequencing data. Turning to the study itself: The patients showed relapsing-remitting, secondary progressive and progressive-relapsing multiple sclerosis courses.

Trimming shortened V by 2 bases and J by 3 bases, and 5 bases separated the two germline ends. The CDR3 runs 12 residues. Looked up from germline, CDR1 is SGDLS and CDR2 is YYNGEE. General study points: With TRBV5-6, TRBV5-1 and TRBV20-1 included, about five TRBV segments were more frequent in patients than in controls. Controls significantly exceeded multiple sclerosis patients in normalized Chao1 diversity.

Each TCR beta cDNA library carried unique molecular identifiers. Input of roughly 0.85 to 11 million T cells yielded 450,000 to 550,000 cDNA molecules. TCRdb fed the PCR reads into MiXCR, producing one record per CDR3 protein. The sample includes around 700,000 distinct CDR3 sequences, roughly three fifths of them seen just once. On this clonotype itself: The antigen remains undetermined.

Material: blood. This sequence joins TRBV9 and TRBJ2-5; the D gene is possibly TRBD1 (5 bases). The TCR comes from a girl aged 2-10 years with multiple sclerosis. As DNA, the CDR3 is TGTGCCAGCAGCGTGACAGAAGAGACCCAGTACTTC. Translating gives CASSVTEETQYF.